This TCR beta chain was sequenced during a study of T cells in women clearing cervical HPV infection. Study background: Case blood drawn at lesion detection; control blood after infection cleared. HLA type could not be excluded as a confounder.

Here immunoSEQ multiplex PCR was the method, and the copy in TCRdb shows in-frame clones only, minus some. The sample has 40,000 or so clones; the top ten hold about 5.8%. Study-wide points: Controls had more TRBV6-7 (approximately 0.15%) than cases (about 0.11%).

With respect to this clone: Its antigen is unknown. The CDR3 end lies 3 residues beyond the end of the read and is filled in from the germline J gene. The sample has other DNA sequences that encode this CDR3 too.

The ends were cut back, 5 bases at V and 0 bases at J, with 11 bases in the middle. Germline V gene lookup returns CDR1 SQVTM and CDR2 ANQGSEA. This CDR3 region has 14 residues. Sample: blood buffy coat. The chain links TRBV29-1 to TRBJ1-3; no clear D gene. This TCR was recovered from a woman between 18 and 75 years old with a cervical HPV16 infection that either progressed to CIN3+ or cleared (not recorded which). The CDR3 bases that were read are TGCAGCGTTCATGGCGGCAGCTCTGGAAACACC. Translating gives CSVHGGSSGNT. The CDR3, in full, reads CSVHGGSSGNTIYF.